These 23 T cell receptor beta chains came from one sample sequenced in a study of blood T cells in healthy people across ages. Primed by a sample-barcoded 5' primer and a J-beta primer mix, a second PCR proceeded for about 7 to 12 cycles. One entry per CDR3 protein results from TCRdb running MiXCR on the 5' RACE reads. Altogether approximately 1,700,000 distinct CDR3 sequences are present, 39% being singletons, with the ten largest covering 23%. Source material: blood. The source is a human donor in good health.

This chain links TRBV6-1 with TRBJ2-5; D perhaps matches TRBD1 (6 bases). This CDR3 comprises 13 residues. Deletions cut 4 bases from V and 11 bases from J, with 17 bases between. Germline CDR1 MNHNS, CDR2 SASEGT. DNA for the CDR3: TGTGCCAGCAGTGCCGGGACAACGTACGGGCAGTACTTC. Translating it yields CASSAGTTYGQYF.

The DNA for the CDR3 is TGCGCCAGCAGCCAAAGGGACACTCACACCGGGGAGCTGTTTTTT. Its protein is CASSQRDTHTGELFF. The rearrangement joins TRBV4-1 to TRBJ2-2; a weak D match, TRBD1 (6 bases). This CDR3 has 15 amino acids. V lost 2 bases, J lost 3 bases, and 10 bases lay in between. Germline V gene sequence: CDR1 MGHRA, CDR2 YSYEKL.

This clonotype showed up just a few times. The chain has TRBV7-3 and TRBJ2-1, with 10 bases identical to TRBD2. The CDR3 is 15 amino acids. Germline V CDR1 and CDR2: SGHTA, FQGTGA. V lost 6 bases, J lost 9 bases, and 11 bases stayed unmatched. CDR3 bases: TGTGCCAGCAGTCTCAGCGGGGGGGCCTTTAGTGAGCAGTTCTTC. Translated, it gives CASSLSGGAFSEQFF.

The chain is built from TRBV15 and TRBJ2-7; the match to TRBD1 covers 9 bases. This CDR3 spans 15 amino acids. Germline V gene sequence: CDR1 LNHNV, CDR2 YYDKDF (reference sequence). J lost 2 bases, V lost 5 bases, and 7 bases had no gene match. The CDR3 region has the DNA TGTGCCACCAGCCCCGGACAGGGGAAAACCTACGAGCAGTACTTC. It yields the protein CATSPGQGKTYEQYF.

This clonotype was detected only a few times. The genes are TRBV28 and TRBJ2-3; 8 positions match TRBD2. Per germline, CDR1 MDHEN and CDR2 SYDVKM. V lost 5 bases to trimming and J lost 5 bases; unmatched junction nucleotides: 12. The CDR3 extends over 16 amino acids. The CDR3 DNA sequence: TGTGCCAGCAGTCCACTTGGGCTAGCGGGCAAAGATACGCAGTATTTT. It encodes CASSPLGLAGKDTQYF.

The CDR3 sequence: CSARPHREITDTQYF. The CDR3 DNA sequence: TGCAGTGCTAGACCCCACAGGGAGATCACAGATACGCAGTATTTT. The gene calls are TRBV20-1 and TRBJ2-3, with D perhaps matching TRBD1 (6 bases). CDR3 length equals 15 residues. The germline V gene has CDR1 DFQATT and CDR2 SNEGSKA (reference sequence). With 2 bases removed from V and 2 bases from J, the gap between germline ends came to 14 bases.

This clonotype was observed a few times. CDR3: CAISHRDRVSYEQYF. The DNA for the CDR3 is TGTGCCATCAGTCACCGGGACAGGGTATCCTACGAGCAGTACTTC. This chain connects TRBV10-3 to TRBJ2-7; 9 bases line up with TRBD1. The CDR3 has 15 residues. CDR1 ENHRY and CDR2 SYGVKD come from the germline V gene. V was pared by 5 bases and J by 1 base, with 6 bases of the junction left unmatched.

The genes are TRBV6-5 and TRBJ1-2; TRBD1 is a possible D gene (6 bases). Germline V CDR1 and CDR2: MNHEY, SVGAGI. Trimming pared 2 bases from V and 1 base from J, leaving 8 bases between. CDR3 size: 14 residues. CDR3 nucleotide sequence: TGTGCCAGCAGTTACGACAGGCTTAACTATGGCTACACCTTC. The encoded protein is CASSYDRLNYGYTF.

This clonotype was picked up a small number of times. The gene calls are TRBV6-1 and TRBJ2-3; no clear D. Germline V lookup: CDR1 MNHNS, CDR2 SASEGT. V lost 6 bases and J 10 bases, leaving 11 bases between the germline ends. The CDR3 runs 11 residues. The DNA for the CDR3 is TGTGCCAGCAGCCGGTTTCAGGCGCAGTATTTT. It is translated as CASSRFQAQYF.

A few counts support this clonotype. CDR3 sequence: CASSVERGSSYEQYF. For the CDR3, the DNA is TGTGCCAGCAGCGTCGAGAGGGGGAGCTCCTACGAGCAGTACTTC. The chain joins TRBV5-4 to TRBJ2-7; possible D gene TRBD1, 6 bases. Germline assignment: CDR1 SGHNT and CDR2 YYREEE (reference sequence). The germline V and J ends were trimmed by 4 bases and 0 bases, with 14 bases remaining between them. CDR3 length: 15 amino acids. Full variable domain (missing parts from reference TRBV5-4 and TRBJ2-7): ETGVTQSPTHLIKTRGQQVTLRCSSQSGHNTVSWYQQALGQGPQFIFQYYREEENGRGNFPPRFSGLQFPNYSSELNVNALELDDSALYLCASSVERGSSYEQYFGPGTRLTVT.

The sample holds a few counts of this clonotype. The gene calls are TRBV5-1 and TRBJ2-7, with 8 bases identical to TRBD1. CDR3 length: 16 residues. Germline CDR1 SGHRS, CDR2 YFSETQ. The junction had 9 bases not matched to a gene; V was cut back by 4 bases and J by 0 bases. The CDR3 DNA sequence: TGCGCCAGCAGCCCACGACAGGGGATTAACTCCTACGAGCAGTACTTC. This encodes CASSPRQGINSYEQYF.

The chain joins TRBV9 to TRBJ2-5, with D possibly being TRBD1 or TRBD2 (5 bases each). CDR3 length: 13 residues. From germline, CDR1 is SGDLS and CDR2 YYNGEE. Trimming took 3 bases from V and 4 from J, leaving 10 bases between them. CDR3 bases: TGTGCCAGCAGCGACGGGACGGCAGAGACCCAGTACTTC. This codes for CASSDGTAETQYF. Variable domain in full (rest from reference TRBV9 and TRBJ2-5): DSGVTQTPKHLITATGQRVTLRCSPRSGDLSVYWYQQSLDQGLQFLIQYYNGEERAKGNILERFSAQQFPDLHSELNLSSLELGDSALYFCASSDGTAETQYFGPGTRLLVL.

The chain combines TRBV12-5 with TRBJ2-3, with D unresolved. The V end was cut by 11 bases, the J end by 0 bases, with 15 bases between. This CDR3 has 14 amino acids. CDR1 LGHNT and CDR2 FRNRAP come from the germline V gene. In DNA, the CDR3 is TGTGCTGGTGCGCCAGCGCCGAGCACAGATACGCAGTATTTT. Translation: CAGAPAPSTDTQYF.

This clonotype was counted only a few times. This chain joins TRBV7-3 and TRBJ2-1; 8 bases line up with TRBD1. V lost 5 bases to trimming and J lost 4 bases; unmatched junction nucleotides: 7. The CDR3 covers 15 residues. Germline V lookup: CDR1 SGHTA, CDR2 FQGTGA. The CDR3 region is CASSPQGALYNEQFF. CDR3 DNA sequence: TGTGCCAGCAGCCCCCAGGGGGCATTGTACAATGAGCAGTTCTTC.

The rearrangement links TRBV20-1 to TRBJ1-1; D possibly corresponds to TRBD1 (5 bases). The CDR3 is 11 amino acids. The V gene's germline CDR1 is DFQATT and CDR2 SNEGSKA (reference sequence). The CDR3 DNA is TGCGGGACCATGAGGAACACTGAAGCTTTCTTT. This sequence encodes CGTMRNTEAFF.

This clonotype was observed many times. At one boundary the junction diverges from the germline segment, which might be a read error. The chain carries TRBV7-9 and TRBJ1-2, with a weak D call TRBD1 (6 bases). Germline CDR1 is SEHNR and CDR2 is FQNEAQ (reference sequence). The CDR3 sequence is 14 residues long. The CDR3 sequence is CASSLGGGDYGYTF. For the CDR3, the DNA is TGTGCCAGCAGCTTGGGAGGGGGTGACTACGGCTACACCTTC.

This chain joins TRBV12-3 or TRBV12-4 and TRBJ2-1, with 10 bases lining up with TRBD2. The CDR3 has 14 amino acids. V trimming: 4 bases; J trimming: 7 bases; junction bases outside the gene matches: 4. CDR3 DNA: TGTGCCAGCAGTTATAGCGGGGGGTTGAATGAGCAGTTCTTC. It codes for CASSYSGGLNEQFF.

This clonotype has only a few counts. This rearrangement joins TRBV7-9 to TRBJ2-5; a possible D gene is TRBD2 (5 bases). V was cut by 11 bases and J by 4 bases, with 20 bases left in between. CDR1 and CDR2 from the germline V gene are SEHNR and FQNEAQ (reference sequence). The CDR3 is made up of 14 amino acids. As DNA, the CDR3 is TGTGCCCAAGGAGGAGATTTGAACGTAGAGACCCAGTACTTC. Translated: CAQGGDLNVETQYF.

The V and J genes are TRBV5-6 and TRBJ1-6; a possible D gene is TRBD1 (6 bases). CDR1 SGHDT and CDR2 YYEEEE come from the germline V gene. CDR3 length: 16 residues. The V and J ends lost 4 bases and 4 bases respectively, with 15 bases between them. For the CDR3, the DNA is TGTGCCAGCAGCCTGGGGGCCCGGGCGTATAATTCACCCCTCCACTTT. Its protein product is CASSLGARAYNSPLHF.

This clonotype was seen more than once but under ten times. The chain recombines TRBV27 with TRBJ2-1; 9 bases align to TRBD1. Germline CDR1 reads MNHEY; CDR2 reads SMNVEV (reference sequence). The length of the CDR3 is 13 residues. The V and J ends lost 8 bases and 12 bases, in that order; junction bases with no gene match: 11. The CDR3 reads CASEEATGGGQFF. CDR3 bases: TGTGCCAGCGAGGAGGCAACAGGGGGCGGGCAGTTCTTC.

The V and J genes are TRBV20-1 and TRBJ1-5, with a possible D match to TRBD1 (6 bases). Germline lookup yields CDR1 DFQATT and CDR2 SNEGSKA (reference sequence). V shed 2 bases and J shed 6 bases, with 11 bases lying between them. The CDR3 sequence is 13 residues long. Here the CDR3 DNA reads TGCAGTGCTAGACAGGGGTCTGGTCAGCCCCAGCATTTT. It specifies CSARQGSGQPQHF.

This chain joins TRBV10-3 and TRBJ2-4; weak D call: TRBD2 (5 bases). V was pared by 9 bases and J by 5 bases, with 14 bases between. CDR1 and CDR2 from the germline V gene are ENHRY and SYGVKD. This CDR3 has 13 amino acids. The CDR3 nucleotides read TGTGCCATAAAGCCAGAGGGCGAAAACATTCAGTACTTC. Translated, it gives CAIKPEGENIQYF.

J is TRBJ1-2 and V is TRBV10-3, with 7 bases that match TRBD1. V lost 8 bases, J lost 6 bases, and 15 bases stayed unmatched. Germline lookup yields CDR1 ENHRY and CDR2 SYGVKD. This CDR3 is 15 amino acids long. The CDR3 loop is CAILEQGGPVHGYTF. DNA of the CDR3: TGTGCCATCCTAGAGCAGGGGGGACCAGTCCATGGCTACACCTTC.